This T cell receptor beta chain was captured by sequencing in a study of siplizumab effects on memory and regulatory T cells. Study-level points and caveats: The diversity of naive T cells seemed greater than that of memory cells, and their alloresponse contribution seemed major.

Worth noting for this clone: Its antigen is currently unknown.

Profiling relied on immunoSEQ multiplex PCR, and the TCRdb table lists in-frame clones only, not all of them. The data hold under 130,000 clones, with about 92% observed a single time. The CDR3 contains 18 residues. Germline values: CDR1 SGHDN, CDR2 FVKESK. The V and J ends lost 0 bases and 0 bases, in that order; junction bases with no gene match: 6. This receptor was taken from a human donor in good health. The genes are TRBV14 and TRBJ2-4; the match to TRBD1 covers 9 bases. Sequenced sample: CD4+ T cells sorted from blood. The CDR3 spells CASSQERDRDLAKNIQYF. The CDR3, as DNA: TGTGCCAGCAGCCAAGAGAGGGACAGGGATCTAGCCAAAAACATTCAGTACTTC.